This T cell receptor (beta chain) was recovered during a study of Ad26.COV2.S vaccination and SARS-CoV-2 variants. The wider study: Sample donor was a member of the COV1001 Ad26.COV2.S trial arm. Administration of Ad26.COV2.S was intramuscular, either once or twice 56 days apart.

This clone was picked up one time. Antigen specificity is unknown. Findings and caveats of the study: Spike-specific TCR breadth in vaccine recipients exceeded that seen in placebo recipients. TCR breadth and depth analyses may have underestimated total T cell responses.

Deletions cut 8 bases from V and 2 bases from J, with 6 bases between. In germline, CDR1 is MDHEN, CDR2 SYDVKM. The CDR3 sequence is 11 residues long. Using immunoSEQ multiplex PCR, the repertoire was profiled, and TCRdb retains in-frame clones only, with some absent. The profile shows 200,000 to 300,000 clones, over 75% of them singletons. Described treatment: some 19 received Ad26.COV2.S at low or high dose, single or two shots; roughly 5 received placebo; per-sample allocation not given. Samples came from day 63 after the first vaccine or placebo injection. The gene calls are TRBV28 and TRBJ2-5; D unresolved. The sequences come from peripheral blood, collected in a trial of Ad26.COV2.S vaccine versus placebo. This receptor was identified in a person aged 18-60 years who received the Ad26.COV2.S COVID-19 vaccine or a placebo. The CDR3 here is CASVEQETQYF. The CDR3 DNA follows: TGTGCCAGCGTCGAGCAAGAGACCCAGTACTTC. Full variable domain (outside the CDR3, taken from reference TRBV28 and TRBJ2-5): DVKVTQSSRYLVKRTGEKVFLECVQDMDHENMFWYRQDPGLGLRLIYFSYDVKMKEKGDIPEGYSVSREKKERFSLILESASTNQTSMYLCASVEQETQYFGPGTRLLVL.